Listed below are T cell receptor beta chains from one sample, sequenced in a study of T-cell memory formation after mild COVID-19. TCRdb independently ran MiXCR on the 5' RACE reads; one entry per CDR3 protein. The sample has around 410,000 distinct CDR3 sequences; less than 25% are singletons. Sequencing was carried out using PBMCs or a T cell subset sorted from them (not recorded which). These receptors originate from an adult woman who had mild COVID-19 (a few samples of this study predate the infection). Cell type and time point are not known. Both conserved end residues are part of each CDR3. Fields, in order: V gene, clone size, D gene, J gene, CDR3 DNA, CDR3 protein. The D gene is left open where the match is weak. Expanded clones get a size class; other rows say once, few or many, or leave the size out.

V gene: TRBV7-7
clone size: many
D gene: NA
J gene: TRBJ2-6
CDR3 DNA: TGTGCCAGCAGCTTACCCGGGGCCAACGTCCTGACTTTC
CDR3 protein: CASSLPGANVLTF

V gene: TRBV7-9
clone size: NA
D gene: NA
J gene: TRBJ2-5
CDR3 DNA: TGTGCCAGCAGCTTTCGAGCAGGCCAAGAGACCCAGTACTTC
CDR3 protein: CASSFRAGQETQYF

V gene: TRBV30
clone size: NA
D gene: NA
J gene: TRBJ2-7
CDR3 DNA: TGTGCCTGGAGCCTCAGGGGCCTTTCCTACGAGCAGTACTTC
CDR3 protein: CAWSLRGLSYEQYF

V gene: TRBV7-8
clone size: few
D gene: TRBD2
J gene: TRBJ2-2
CDR3 DNA: TGTGCCAGCAGCTTAGGACTAGCGGGAACAGGCGGGGAGCTGTTTTTT
CDR3 protein: CASSLGLAGTGGELFF

V gene: TRBV11-3
clone size: NA
D gene: NA
J gene: TRBJ1-1
CDR3 DNA: TGTGCCAGCAGCTATAGGGTGGGACATGAAGCTTTCTTT
CDR3 protein: CASSYRVGHEAFF

V gene: TRBV12-3/TRBV12-4
clone size: NA
D gene: NA
J gene: TRBJ2-5
CDR3 DNA: TGTGCCAGCAGCGCGGGACAGACCCAAGAGACCCAGTACTTC
CDR3 protein: CASSAGQTQETQYF

V gene: TRBV12-3/TRBV12-4
clone size: many
D gene: NA
J gene: TRBJ2-2
CDR3 DNA: TGTGCCAGCAGTTTAGCGCCCAGAGGGTATGCCGGGGAGCTGTTTTTT
CDR3 protein: CASSLAPRGYAGELFF

V gene: TRBV4-1
clone size: NA
D gene: NA
J gene: TRBJ2-1
CDR3 DNA: TGCGCCAGCAGCCCGGGTCGGGGGGCTTACAATGAGCAGTTCTTC
CDR3 protein: CASSPGRGAYNEQFF

V gene: TRBV7-9
clone size: NA
D gene: TRBD1
J gene: TRBJ2-7
CDR3 DNA: TGTGCCAGCAGCACGATGACAGGGCTGGAGCAGTACTTC
CDR3 protein: CASSTMTGLEQYF

V gene: TRBV7-9
clone size: NA
D gene: NA
J gene: TRBJ2-7
CDR3 DNA: TGTGCCAGCAGCTTAGTCATGGGAGAAAATGACGAGCAGTACTTC
CDR3 protein: CASSLVMGENDEQYF

V gene: TRBV29-1
clone size: NA
D gene: NA
J gene: TRBJ2-1
CDR3 DNA: TGCAGCGTTGAAGATCGGGGGGCAGAGCAGTTCTTC
CDR3 protein: CSVEDRGAEQFF

V gene: TRBV7-6
clone size: NA
D gene: TRBD2
J gene: TRBJ2-5
CDR3 DNA: TGTGCCAGCAGCTCCCGCCTAGCGGGGGGGGGAGAGACCCAGTACTTC
CDR3 protein: CASSSRLAGGGETQYF

V gene: TRBV4-1
clone size: few
D gene: TRBD1
J gene: TRBJ2-7
CDR3 DNA: TGCGCCAGCAGACGCGCAGGGGGCTCATACGAGCAGTACTTC
CDR3 protein: CASRRAGGSYEQYF

V gene: TRBV5-6
clone size: NA
D gene: TRBD1
J gene: TRBJ2-7
CDR3 DNA: TGTGCCAGCAGCTCCGGCGACAGGGGGCCCTACGAGCAGTACTTC
CDR3 protein: CASSSGDRGPYEQYF

V gene: TRBV20-1
clone size: NA
D gene: NA
J gene: TRBJ2-5
CDR3 DNA: TGCAGTGCTCCATCTCTTGGTGAGGGAGAGACCCAGTACTTC
CDR3 protein: CSAPSLGEGETQYF

V gene: TRBV12-3/TRBV12-4
clone size: few
D gene: TRBD1
J gene: TRBJ1-5
CDR3 DNA: TGTGCCAGCAGTTTTGAGCTCAGGGGGGATCAGCCCCAGCATTTT
CDR3 protein: CASSFELRGDQPQHF

V gene: TRBV5-5
clone size: few
D gene: NA
J gene: TRBJ2-7
CDR3 DNA: TGTGCCAGCAGCTTGGGGACACCCCCCTACGAGCAGTACTTC
CDR3 protein: CASSLGTPPYEQYF